Listed below are T cell receptor beta chains from one sample, sequenced in a study of T cells in Graves' hyperthyroidism and ophthalmopathy. TCRdb processed the multiplex PCR reads anew with MiXCR; each CDR3 protein has one entry. The data hold fewer than 250,000 distinct CDR3 sequences, with almost 25% observed a single time. Sequencing was performed on blood. Every receptor here comes from a woman aged 40-49 years with Graves' ophthalmopathy. Each CDR3 is given with its conserved first and last residue. D genes are given only for firm matches. Some rows mark clone size as missing; the rest say once, few, many or name a class of expanded clone.

J | D | length | V | size | CDR3 | DNA
TRBJ1-5 | NA | 17 | TRBV27 | many | CASDAGTTRGSNQPQHF | TGTGCCAGCGACGCCGGGACAACCAGGGGCAGCAATCAGCCCCAGCATTTT
TRBJ2-2 | TRBD1 | 15 | TRBV30 | NA | CAWTGGQGATGELFF | TGTGCCTGGACTGGGGGACAGGGGGCGACCGGGGAGCTGTTTTTT
TRBJ2-5 | TRBD1 | 11 | TRBV20-1 | many | CGGQDQETQYF | TGCGGCGGACAGGACCAAGAGACCCAGTACTTC
TRBJ2-7 | NA | 13 | TRBV28 | many | CASSQSSGTEQYF | TGTGCCAGCAGTCAGTCATCAGGGACCGAGCAGTACTTC
TRBJ1-1 | TRBD1 | 13 | TRBV28 | many | CASITGGTTEAFF | TGTGCCAGCATCACAGGGGGTACCACTGAAGCTTTCTTT
TRBJ1-1 | NA | 14 | TRBV28 | few | CASTRAGMNTEAFF | TGTGCCAGCACCCGGGCCGGGATGAACACTGAAGCTTTCTTT
TRBJ1-1 | TRBD1 | 15 | TRBV9 | many | CASSGGGQGNTEAFF | TGTGCCAGCAGCGGAGGGGGACAGGGCAACACTGAAGCTTTCTTT
TRBJ1-1 | TRBD1 | 16 | TRBV2 | many | CASSVRGAAGNTEAFF | TGTGCCAGCAGTGTCAGGGGGGCGGCTGGGAACACTGAAGCTTTCTTT
TRBJ2-4 | TRBD2 | 17 | TRBV4-1 | many | CASSLPTSGSSKNIQYF | TGCGCCAGCAGCCTACCCACTAGCGGGAGTTCCAAAAACATTCAGTACTTC
TRBJ2-7 | TRBD1 | 16 | TRBV4-1 | many | CASSQAHGTASYEQYF | TGCGCCAGCAGCCAAGCCCACGGGACAGCCTCCTACGAGCAGTACTTC
TRBJ2-7 | NA | 12 | TRBV29-1 | many | CSVEGSTGEQYF | TGCAGCGTTGAAGGGTCGACAGGCGAGCAGTACTTC
TRBJ2-7 | NA | 17 | TRBV6-2/TRBV6-3 | NA | CASSYSIIGPGTYEQYF | TGTGCCAGCAGTTACAGCATTATTGGACCTGGGACCTACGAGCAGTACTTC
TRBJ1-1 | TRBD1 | 16 | TRBV5-6 | once | CASSLEWTGENTEAFF | TGTGCCAGCAGCTTGGAATGGACAGGGGAGAACACTGAAGCTTTCTTT
TRBJ2-5 | NA | 12 | TRBV6-2/TRBV6-3 | NA | CASGRVRETQYF | TGTGCCAGCGGAAGGGTGCGAGAGACCCAGTACTTC
TRBJ1-1 | NA | 12 | TRBV29-1 | many | CSVDTRGSEAFF | TGCAGCGTTGATACCCGGGGTTCTGAAGCTTTCTTT
TRBJ1-2 | TRBD1 | 16 | TRBV19 | many | CASSTSGTGGVYGYTF | TGTGCCAGTAGTACCTCCGGGACAGGGGGCGTCTATGGCTACACCTTC
TRBJ2-7 | TRBD1 | 13 | TRBV2 | few | CASRTTGGYEQYF | TGTGCCAGCAGGACGACAGGGGGCTACGAGCAGTACTTC
TRBJ1-1 | NA | 15 | TRBV7-9 | many | CASSLRTHMNTEAFF | TGTGCCAGCAGCCTCCGGACACATATGAACACTGAAGCTTTCTTT
TRBJ2-7 | NA | 14 | TRBV4-1 | many | CASSQGLDPYEQYF | TGCGCCAGCAGCCAAGGACTAGACCCCTACGAGCAGTACTTC
TRBJ2-4 | TRBD1 | 18 | TRBV11-1 | NA | CASTEQGQGAWSKNIQYF | TGTGCCAGCACTGAACAAGGACAGGGGGCTTGGTCCAAAAACATTCAGTACTTC
TRBJ2-7 | TRBD1 | 17 | TRBV6-4 | many | CAEPPPLSGQVTYEQYF | TGTGCCGAGCCCCCACCTTTATCGGGACAGGTAACCTACGAGCAGTACTTC
TRBJ2-7 | TRBD2 | 13 | TRBV5-6 | many | CASFQRGSYEQYF | TGTGCCAGCTTCCAGCGGGGCTCCTACGAGCAGTACTTC
TRBJ2-7 | NA | 13 | TRBV28 | many | CASRPDGTYEQYF | TGTGCCAGCAGACCGGACGGAACCTACGAGCAGTACTTC
TRBJ2-5 | NA | 15 | TRBV6-5 | many | CASSLTASYQETQYF | TGTGCCAGCAGTTTGACAGCTTCGTACCAAGAGACCCAGTACTTC
TRBJ1-2 | NA | 14 | TRBV12-3/TRBV12-4 | NA | CASSVKGWNYGYTF | TGTGCCAGCAGTGTTAAGGGTTGGAACTATGGCTACACCTTC
TRBJ2-7 | TRBD2 | 16 | TRBV27 | many | CASSSGLAGTPYEQYF | TGTGCCAGCAGTTCCGGACTAGCGGGGACACCGTACGAGCAGTACTTC
TRBJ1-3 | NA | 15 | TRBV27 | many | CASSSVAGDRNTIYF | TGTGCCAGCAGTTCTGTCGCGGGAGACCGAAACACCATATATTTT
TRBJ2-5 | TRBD1 | 15 | TRBV24-1 | many | CATSDPDDRGETQYF | TGTGCCACCAGTGATCCTGATGACAGGGGGGAGACCCAGTACTTC
TRBJ2-5 | TRBD1 | 15 | TRBV20-1 | few | CSAEPYRGAKETQYF | TGCAGTGCTGAGCCATACAGGGGAGCGAAAGAGACCCAGTACTTC
TRBJ2-7 | TRBD1 | 13 | TRBV20-1 | NA | CSASSRGRHEQYF | TGCAGTGCTAGTTCCAGGGGGCGTCACGAGCAGTACTTC
TRBJ2-7 | NA | 14 | TRBV4-1 | many | CASSQVPSTYEQYF | TGCGCCAGCAGCCAAGTTCCCTCCACCTACGAGCAGTACTTC
TRBJ2-2 | NA | 16 | TRBV27 | many | CASTRRAGGNAGELFF | TGTGCCAGCACCCGACGGGCTGGGGGGAACGCCGGGGAGCTGTTTTTT
TRBJ2-5 | TRBD2 | 17 | TRBV2 | NA | CASSEAISRGGDETQYF | TGTGCCAGCAGTGAAGCAATCTCACGGGGAGGGGACGAGACCCAGTACTTC
TRBJ1-3 | NA | 15 | TRBV2 | NA | CASSAMGFSGNTIYF | TGTGCCAGCAGTGCGATGGGGTTCTCTGGAAACACCATATATTTT
TRBJ1-2 | NA | 13 | TRBV28 | many | CASSLEGRYGYTF | TGTGCCAGCAGTTTAGAGGGAAGGTATGGCTACACCTTC
TRBJ1-2 | NA | 15 | TRBV6-1 | many | CASSEAPNLAGGYTF | TGTGCCAGCAGTGAAGCGCCGAACCTAGCGGGAGGCTACACCTTC
TRBJ1-2 | NA | 15 | TRBV2 | NA | CASSLSGLANYGYTF | TGTGCCAGCAGTTTATCGGGGCTAGCTAACTATGGCTACACCTTC
TRBJ2-5 | TRBD2 | 18 | TRBV4-1 | few | CASSQADSLAGVKETQYF | TGCGCCAGCAGCCAAGCGGATTCCCTAGCGGGAGTAAAAGAGACCCAGTACTTC
TRBJ1-3 | NA | 15 | TRBV28 | many | CASNELSSSGNTIYF | TGTGCCAGCAACGAACTCTCTAGCTCTGGAAACACCATATATTTT